Reported below is one T cell receptor beta chain. Its antigen remains undetermined. Base qualities are missing; no much larger clone stands one base away. At one collaborating source in Seattle, patients were enrolled during active infection and were followed longitudinally through the course of disease. Collaborating institutions collected whole blood in K2EDTA tubes following their own protocols. For TCRbeta analysis, collaborator samples were shipped as frozen whole blood, as isolated PBMCs, or as DNA extracted from either sample type. The immunoSEQ Assay, a bias-controlled multiplex PCR, was used to amplify TCRbeta CDR3 regions from genomic DNA. The original pipeline was this. Nucleated cell counts per sample were estimated from amplification of reference gene primers within the assay. Sequence reads were collapsed and filtered to measure the absolute abundance of every unique TCRbeta CDR3 rearrangement. For each sample, productive Simpson clonality was calculated by taking the square root of Simpson's diversity index across productive rearrangements. TCRdb took over this immuneACCESS table, retaining in-frame rearrangements with V and J assigned. Such tables are incomplete; in checked studies, under half of the missing clones stem from an unresolved V gene, and the remainder is unexplained. D and trimming were read from the DNA, whereas the V and J calls and clone size are those reported in that table. Here the sample has around 300,000 clones; roughly nine tenths occur a single time. About 2% of the sample is held by the ten biggest clonotypes.

The CDR3 runs 15 amino acids, cysteine and phenylalanine included. Just CDR3 DNA is preserved here, 45 bases in frame from base 1. For CDR1 and CDR2, the germline V gene lists SGHRS and YFSETQ. V has 0 bases trimmed and J has 2 bases trimmed; junction bases matching no gene number 2. This sample is drawn from a study of blood T cell repertoires in COVID-19 (dated by TCRdb to about 2020). For the study in its entirety: Samples covering the acute and convalescent phases of COVID-19 were provided by collaborators in the United States, Italy and Spain. The repertoires were released in a freely available public database intended as a resource for research on the immune response to SARS-CoV-2. Sample metadata almost always included a de-identified subject ID, COVID-19 status, age in years and sex. Deeply sampled blood TCRbeta repertoires from subjects exposed to, actively infected with, or recovered from COVID-19 were included in the dataset. HLA class I and class II types, where available, came from metadata supplied by the sample provider rather than from assay-based typing. Samples came from the ongoing ImmuneRACE study (first 160 participants) plus 1,254 subjects from 6 global collaborators. The prospective study material was composed of cDNA or gDNA derived from T cells, B-cell-depleted T cells, or PBMCs. Study-wide findings and limitations: How much clinical and demographic metadata was included differed by source and by participant, and the metadata was provided uncurated.

Sequencing was performed on peripheral blood. This sequence uses TRBV5-1 and TRBJ2-7, with 10 bases aligning to TRBD1. The sequence derives from a woman in her twenties or thirties with COVID-19, enrolled during active disease. The DNA sequence follows: TGCGCCAGCAGCTTGGAGACAGGGGGCGCCTACGAGCAGTACTTC. Translation gives CASSLETGGAYEQYF.